Listed here are 18 T cell receptor beta chains from one sample, sequenced in a study of blood T cell repertoires in COVID-19. The assay was immunoSEQ multiplex PCR, and TCRdb's table has in-frame clones only and misses some. There are some 250,000 clones in the sample; 80% to 90% occur only once, and 1.5% to 2% lies in the top ten. The sequencing input was PBMCs or T cells enriched from blood (not recorded which). These receptors all come from a woman aged 45-65 years who had recovered from COVID-19.

The chain joins TRBV7-3 to TRBJ2-5, with TRBD2 matching 9 bases. V dropped 5 bases and J dropped 5; count of bases not matched to a gene: 3. This CDR3 has 13 residues. From germline, CDR1 is SGHTA and CDR2 FQGTGA. In DNA, the CDR3 is TGTGCCAGCAGCCTGGGACTAGCCGAGACCCAGTACTTC. This gives the protein CASSLGLAETQYF.

J is TRBJ2-7 and V is TRBV28, with 10 bases fitting TRBD1. Unmatched junction bases numbered 11, after V lost 5 bases and J lost 7 bases. This CDR3 is 15 amino acids long. The germline gives CDR1 MDHEN, CDR2 SYDVKM. This CDR3 is CASSPSGTGAWEQYF. Here the CDR3 DNA reads TGTGCCAGCAGTCCCTCCGGGACAGGGGCGTGGGAGCAGTACTTC.

The chain recombines TRBV20-1 with TRBJ1-1; a weak D match, TRBD1 (5 bases). The CDR3 totals 11 residues. The V end lost 2 bases, the J end lost 10 bases, and 11 bases lay between the germline ends. The V gene's germline CDR1 is DFQATT and CDR2 SNEGSKA (reference sequence). CDR3 sequence: CSARRDSGAFF. DNA for the CDR3: TGCAGTGCTAGAAGGGACTCCGGAGCTTTCTTT.

This chain uses TRBV4-2 with TRBJ2-5; perhaps TRBD2 as D (5 bases). Germline V gene data show CDR1 as LGHNA and CDR2 as YNFKEQ. V gave up 2 bases and J gave up 5 bases, with 9 bases separating them. The CDR3 is made up of 13 amino acids. As DNA, the CDR3 is TGTGCCAGCAGCCAACGTCCGGGGGAGACCCAGTACTTC. Amino acid sequence: CASSQRPGETQYF.

V is TRBV19 and J is TRBJ2-3; possibly TRBD2 for D (6 bases). Trimming shortened V by 3 bases and J by 0 bases, and 10 bases separated the two germline ends. Germline V gene data show CDR1 as LNHDA and CDR2 as SQIVND (reference sequence). The length of the CDR3 is 15 residues. CDR3 DNA sequence: TGTGCCAGTAGTATTACTAGCCAGAGCACAGATACGCAGTATTTT. Translated: CASSITSQSTDTQYF.

The chain joins TRBV10-1 to TRBJ2-5; 9 positions agree with TRBD2. Losses at the gene ends were 4 bases for V and 5 bases for J; bases not matched to a gene: 17. The CDR3 extends over 18 amino acids. The germline CDR1 and CDR2 sequences are WNHNN and SYGVQD (reference sequence). The CDR3 protein is CASSAGTSTPRGLETQYF. The CDR3 nucleotides are TGCGCCAGCAGTGCCGGGACTAGCACCCCGAGGGGGTTGGAGACCCAGTACTTC.

The V gene is TRBV5-1, the J gene TRBJ2-2, with 7 positions matching TRBD1. The J segment lost 4 bases and the V segment lost 1 base, leaving 10 bases of the junction unmatched. Germline V gene lookup returns CDR1 SGHRS and CDR2 YFSETQ. This CDR3 has 17 amino acids. CDR3 bases: TGCGCCAGCAGCTTGCTAGTAGGGGGCAGAATCACCGGGGAGCTGTTTTTT. Its protein product is CASSLLVGGRITGELFF.

The J gene is TRBJ2-7, the V gene TRBV6-2 or TRBV6-3; 11 bases map to TRBD2. The length of the CDR3 is 17 residues. Looked up from germline, CDR1 is MNHEY and CDR2 is SVGEGT. V shed 2 bases and J 3 bases; nucleotides not matched to a gene: 9. The CDR3 nucleotides are TGTGCCAGCAGTTACATTGCCCGACTAGCGGGATACTACGAGCAGTACTTC. Its translation is CASSYIARLAGYYEQYF.

V gene TRBV28 combines with J gene TRBJ2-7, with TRBD1 identical over 7 bases. V lost 4 bases, J lost 1 base, and 10 bases stayed unmatched. The CDR3 runs to 16 residues. From germline, CDR1 is MDHEN and CDR2 SYDVKM. The CDR3 protein is CASSSSTGIYSYEQYF. The CDR3 bases are TGTGCCAGCAGTTCCTCGACAGGGATCTATTCCTACGAGCAGTACTTC.

The chain combines TRBV5-6 with TRBJ1-2; possible D gene TRBD1, 5 bases. Germline V gene lookup returns CDR1 SGHDT and CDR2 YYEEEE. This CDR3 region has 12 residues. Trimming took 1 base from V and 13 from J, leaving 14 bases between them. The DNA for the CDR3 is TGTGCCAGCAGCTTGAAGATTCTTGGGGCCACCTTC. It codes for CASSLKILGATF.

This clone has only one observation. This sequence joins TRBV28 and TRBJ1-6, with D perhaps TRBD1 (5 bases). CDR3 length equals 15 residues. The V gene's germline CDR1 is MDHEN and CDR2 SYDVKM. V lost 2 bases, J lost 3 bases, and 8 bases lay in between. The CDR3 protein is CASSLRGGYNSPLHF. CDR3 nucleotides: TGTGCCAGCAGTTTAAGGGGAGGCTATAATTCACCCCTCCACTTT.

The rearrangement joins TRBV12-3 or TRBV12-4 to TRBJ1-5; D uncertain. The CDR3 runs to 13 residues. Trimming removed 3 bases from V and 11 bases from J, with 14 bases in between. The CDR3 nucleotides read TGTGCCAGCAGTTTCGGTGCGGGATTAGCCCAGCATTTT. Its translation: CASSFGAGLAQHF.

DNA for the CDR3: TGTGCCAGCCGGGCAGGGCTAACTCTCTCCTACGAGCAGTACTTC. It encodes CASRAGLTLSYEQYF. The V call is TRBV6-5, the J call TRBJ2-7; maybe TRBD1 (5 bases). This CDR3 region has 15 residues. V dropped 8 bases and J dropped 0 bases, with 17 bases sitting between them. Germline-derived CDR1 and CDR2 are MNHEY and SVGAGI.

The chain couples TRBV6-1 to TRBJ1-1; D possibly corresponds to TRBD1 (6 bases). CDR1 MNHNS and CDR2 SASEGT come from the germline V gene. CDR3 length equals 15 residues. V was clipped by 2 bases and J by 4 bases, with 14 bases between them. The CDR3 coding sequence is TGTGCCAGCAGTGAAACTACAGGGCCAGTCACTGAAGCTTTCTTT. It is translated as CASSETTGPVTEAFF.

The chain links TRBV28 to TRBJ2-2, with 7 bases that match TRBD1. The length of the CDR3 is 15 residues. Germline-derived CDR1 and CDR2 are MDHEN and SYDVKM. Trimming removed 5 bases from V and 1 base from J; junction bases left unmatched: 4. CDR3 in DNA: TGTGCCAGCAGTCCATGGACAGGGAACACCGGGGAGCTGTTTTTT. It encodes CASSPWTGNTGELFF. The whole variable domain, remainder taken from reference TRBV28 and TRBJ2-2, is DVKVTQSSRYLVKRTGEKVFLECVQDMDHENMFWYRQDPGLGLRLIYFSYDVKMKEKGDIPEGYSVSREKKERFSLILESASTNQTSMYLCASSPWTGNTGELFFGEGSRLTVL.

This clone showed up just once. The gene calls are TRBV25-1 and TRBJ1-5; D possibly corresponds to TRBD1 (6 bases). CDR1 is MGHDK, CDR2 SYGVNS, per germline. The V end lost 8 bases, the J end lost 3 bases, and 14 bases lay between the germline ends. The CDR3 has 14 residues. CDR3 nucleotide sequence: TGTGCCAGCTCAAGAGGGGGTTTCAATCAGCCCCAGCATTTT. This gives the protein CASSRGGFNQPQHF.

The CDR3 spells CASSSTTSAYEQYF. The CDR3 region has the DNA TGCGCCAGCAGCTCCACGACTAGCGCCTACGAGCAGTACTTC. The genes are TRBV5-1 and TRBJ2-7; 8 bases line up with TRBD2. The CDR3 has 14 residues. Germline V CDR1 and CDR2: SGHRS, YFSETQ. V lost 3 bases to trimming and J lost 2 bases; unmatched junction nucleotides: 4.

This clone appeared once. The gene calls are TRBV13 and TRBJ2-1; 10 bases fit TRBD2. Germline CDR1 and CDR2: PRHDT and FYEKMQ (reference sequence). The CDR3 is 16 amino acids. Unmatched junction bases numbered 2, after V lost 1 base and J lost 2 bases. This CDR3 is CASSLVLAGAYNEQFF. CDR3 DNA sequence: TGTGCCAGCAGCTTAGTCCTAGCGGGAGCCTACAATGAGCAGTTCTTC.